These T cell receptor beta chains were read from a single sample in a study of blood T cell repertoires in COVID-19. Sequenced by immunoSEQ multiplex PCR; TCRdb stores in-frame clones only, minus some. The sample holds around 110,000 clones; approximately 90% are singletons and the top ten take approximately 6.8%. The material sequenced was peripheral blood. Every receptor here comes from a man aged 50 to 59 with active or convalescent COVID-19. Both conserved end residues are part of each CDR3. D genes are given only for firm matches. Some rows have no size entry. The others give once, few or many, or a class for an expanded clone.

>TRBV5-1|TRBJ2-1|-|TRBD1
TGCGCCAGCAGCTTGCCGGGACAGCACAATGAGCAGTTCTTC
CASSLPGQHNEQFF
>TRBV2|TRBJ2-7|-|TRBD2
TGTGCCAGCAGTATAGCGGGAAACTCCTACGAGCAGTACTTC
CASSIAGNSYEQYF
>TRBV5-6|TRBJ1-3|-|-
TGTGCCAGCAGCTTGGAGCGTCGGGGAAGGGGAAACACCATATATTTT
CASSLERRGRGNTIYF
>TRBV5-1|TRBJ1-2|few|TRBD1
TGCGCCAGCAGCAGTCAGGGGGCGCGTTATGGCTACACCTTC
CASSSQGARYGYTF
>TRBV7-9|TRBJ1-2|-|TRBD1
TGTGCCAGCAGCCCAAGGGGACAGCTTAATCCTAACTATGGCTACACCTTC
CASSPRGQLNPNYGYTF
>TRBV11-3|TRBJ2-7|-|TRBD2
TGTGCCAGCAGCTTCCCCGGGACTAGCGCTCTCATTTGGACCTACGAGCAGTACTTC
CASSFPGTSALIWTYEQYF
>TRBV15|TRBJ2-7|-|TRBD1
TGTGCCACCAGCAGAGAGACAGGGGGGTTCTCCTACGAGCAGTACTTC
CATSRETGGFSYEQYF
>TRBV6-5|TRBJ2-1|-|-
TGTGCCAGCAGGCAGAACCCTAGCTCCTACAATGAGCAGTTCTTC
CASRQNPSSYNEQFF
>TRBV28|TRBJ2-7|-|-
TGTGCCAGCAGTTCGCCGACAGGGACTCCTAGTTGGGGGCAGTACTTC
CASSSPTGTPSWGQYF
>TRBV5-1|TRBJ2-1|-|TRBD2
TGCGCCAGCAGCTCCTGGGGAAAAGCGGGAGGGTCCCCAAGCTCCTACAATGAGCAGTTCTTC
CASSSWGKAGGSPSSYNEQFF
>TRBV28|TRBJ1-1|-|-
TGTGCCAGCAGGGACACGAACACTGAAGCTTTCTTT
CASRDTNTEAFF
>TRBV25-1|TRBJ1-3|-|-
TGTGCCTGCGCCAGCGGACGCTCTGGAAACACCATATATTTT
CACASGRSGNTIYF
>TRBV5-6|TRBJ1-4|-|-
TGTGCCAGCAGCTTCTGGGCAGGAAATGAAAAACTGTTTTTT
CASSFWAGNEKLFF
>TRBV21-1|TRBJ2-3|-|-
TGTGCCAGCAGCAATGGTAGGCTAGCGGGAGGCCCAAGCACAGATACGCAGTATTTT
CASSNGRLAGGPSTDTQYF